What follows are 30 T cell receptor beta chains derived from one specimen sequenced in a study of Graves' ophthalmopathy and Graves' hyperthyroidism. Scientists amplified the TCR beta CDR3 regions from RNA transcripts. The library came from an HTBI-primed first-round RT-PCR and a second-round multiplex PCR. TCRdb called the multiplex PCR reads again in MiXCR, with one record for every CDR3 protein. The sample lists a few hundred thousand distinct CDR3 sequences, 17% occurring once. Sequenced sample: peripheral blood. These receptors all stem from an adult woman with stable Graves' hyperthyroidism.

This clonotype showed up many times. This chain links TRBV29-1 with TRBJ1-2, with D maybe TRBD1 (6 bases). Trimming shortened V by 3 bases and J by 4 bases, and 12 bases separated the two germline ends. CDR3 length: 13 residues. Germline CDR1 and CDR2: SQVTM and ANQGSEA. CDR3 DNA: TGCAGCGTTGACCCGAGGGGGGCCTATGGCTACACCTTC. It translates to CSVDPRGAYGYTF.

Only a few counts were recorded for this clonotype. This chain uses TRBV5-5 with TRBJ2-4, with 11 bases matching TRBD2. CDR1 is SGHKS and CDR2 is YYEKEE in the germline V gene (reference sequence). Trimming cost V 2 bases and J 8 bases; bases outside gene matches: 6. The CDR3 is made up of 15 amino acids. The CDR3 protein is CASSFSGGANDIQYF. For the CDR3, the DNA is TGTGCCAGCAGCTTTAGCGGGGGGGCCAATGACATTCAGTACTTC. Full variable domain (rest looked up from reference TRBV5-5 and TRBJ2-4): DAGVTQSPTHLIKTRGQQVTLRCSPISGHKSVSWYQQVLGQGPQFIFQYYEKEERGRGNFPDRFSARQFPNYSSELNVNALLLGDSALYLCASSFSGGANDIQYFGAGTRLSVL.

This clonotype has at least ten counts. This chain links TRBV20-1 with TRBJ2-7; D is ambiguous. CDR3 length: 10 amino acids. Trimming cost V 5 bases and J 3 bases, with 5 bases left between them. Per the germline V gene, CDR1 is DFQATT and CDR2 is SNEGSKA (reference sequence). CDR3 protein: CSAGNYEQYF. The DNA for the CDR3 is TGCAGTGCTGGAAACTACGAGCAGTACTTC.

This clonotype appeared a few times. V and J are TRBV11-2 and TRBJ1-5; D not resolved. CDR3 length equals 13 residues. Germline assignment: CDR1 SGHAT and CDR2 FQNNGV. V lost 5 bases, J lost 6 bases, and 11 bases lay in between. The chain's CDR3 is CASSPQRSQPQHF. The CDR3 nucleotides read TGTGCCAGCAGCCCCCAAAGGAGTCAGCCCCAGCATTTT.

This clonotype showed up many times. The chain employs TRBV6-2 or TRBV6-3 and TRBJ2-5; D may be TRBD2 (6 bases). Germline V CDR1 and CDR2: MNHEY, SVGEGT. The CDR3 runs to 15 residues. The ends were cut back, 6 bases at V and 3 bases at J, with 17 bases in the middle. The CDR3 DNA is TGTGCCAGCAGCCCCCTGACCAGGACTAAAGAGACCCAGTACTTC. It specifies CASSPLTRTKETQYF.

This clonotype was seen at least ten times. The chain recombines TRBV11-2 with TRBJ2-2, with 8 nucleotides matching TRBD1. This CDR3 region has 16 residues. Germline CDR1 reads SGHAT; CDR2 reads FQNNGV. V trimming: 5 bases; J trimming: 4 bases; junction bases outside the gene matches: 9. CDR3 in DNA: TGTGCCAGCAGCCCGAGACCGGACAGGGCCACCGGGGAGCTGTTTTTT. Its protein is CASSPRPDRATGELFF.

This clonotype was observed a handful of times. The chain employs TRBV4-2 and TRBJ2-2; TRBD2 might be the D (6 bases). The CDR3 length is 18 residues. Trimming pared 1 base from V and 2 bases from J, leaving 17 bases between. The germline CDR1 and CDR2 sequences are LGHNA and YNFKEQ. For the CDR3, the DNA is TGTGCCAGCAGCCAAGGAAGTTTCGGGAGCCCAAACACCGGGGAGCTGTTTTTT. Protein sequence: CASSQGSFGSPNTGELFF.

This rearrangement joins TRBV7-2 to TRBJ2-7; D gene unclear. The germline V gene encodes CDR1 SGHTA and CDR2 FQGNSA. V lost 2 bases to trimming and J lost 0 bases, with 8 bases between them. The CDR3 runs 14 residues. This CDR3 reads CASSLITSSYEQYF. The CDR3 nucleotides read TGTGCCAGCAGCTTAATAACGAGCTCCTACGAGCAGTACTTC.

This clonotype appeared many times. This chain connects TRBV28 to TRBJ2-7, with D possibly being TRBD2 (5 bases). The CDR3 runs to 16 residues. Germline V gene data show CDR1 as MDHEN and CDR2 as SYDVKM. Trimming cost V 1 base and J 3 bases, with 16 bases left between them. CDR3 region: CASSLSSPRGFYEQYF. CDR3 sequence (DNA): TGTGCCAGCAGTTTATCTAGCCCTCGAGGATTCTACGAGCAGTACTTC.

In this sample, this clonotype turned up many times. The chain links TRBV29-1 to TRBJ2-5; 9 bases match TRBD1. V shed 3 bases and J 2 bases; nucleotides not matched to a gene: 4. This CDR3 is 14 amino acids long. CDR1 is SQVTM and CDR2 is ANQGSEA in the germline V gene. The CDR3 loop is CSVEGDRGQETQYF. The CDR3, as DNA: TGCAGCGTTGAGGGAGACAGGGGGCAAGAGACCCAGTACTTC.

This chain joins TRBV5-1 and TRBJ1-5, with a weak D call TRBD1 (5 bases). V was clipped by 0 bases and J by 5 bases, with 12 bases between them. CDR3 length: 15 residues. In germline, CDR1 is SGHRS, CDR2 YFSETQ. CDR3 sequence: CASSLGGTLYQPQHF. The CDR3 DNA is TGCGCCAGCAGCTTGGGCGGGACTCTATATCAGCCCCAGCATTTT.

The sample holds many counts of this clonotype. The genes are TRBV28 and TRBJ1-1; D not certain. The CDR3 has 15 amino acids. The ends were cut back, 3 bases at V and 0 bases at J, with 11 bases in the middle. CDR1 and CDR2 from the germline V gene are MDHEN and SYDVKM. CDR3 sequence reads: CASSFAGSMNTEAFF. CDR3 nucleotide sequence: TGTGCCAGCAGTTTCGCAGGAAGCATGAACACTGAAGCTTTCTTT.

This clonotype was counted at least ten times. V gene TRBV28 combines with J gene TRBJ1-2, with a possible D match to TRBD1 (5 bases). V was clipped by 9 bases and J by 1 base, with 15 bases between them. CDR1 MDHEN and CDR2 SYDVKM come from the germline V gene. This CDR3 contains 14 residues. The CDR3 sequence is CASRDRTINYGYTF. In nucleotides, the CDR3 is TGTGCCAGTCGGGACCGAACGATTAACTATGGCTACACCTTC.

The V and J genes are TRBV12-3 or TRBV12-4 and TRBJ1-2; 7 bases align to TRBD1. This CDR3 is 14 amino acids long. J gave up 8 bases and V 10 bases, and 16 bases lay outside the gene matches. CDR3 region: CATIPKTGSGGYTF. The CDR3 DNA is TGTGCCACCATCCCGAAGACAGGGAGCGGGGGCTACACCTTC.

This clonotype was found many times. The gene calls are TRBV28 and TRBJ2-7; the match to TRBD2 covers 8 bases. The germline gives CDR1 MDHEN, CDR2 SYDVKM. This CDR3 has 17 residues. V dropped 6 bases and J dropped 1; count of bases not matched to a gene: 14. The CDR3 loop reads CASSALRRGDRSYEQYF. DNA for the CDR3: TGTGCCAGCAGCGCCCTAAGGCGGGGGGATAGGTCCTACGAGCAGTACTTC.

This clonotype was recorded at least ten times. J is TRBJ1-1 and V is TRBV7-2; 9 positions match TRBD1. After removal of 5 bases from V and 0 bases from J, the junction contained 4 bases not matched to a gene. Germline V gene data show CDR1 as SGHTA and CDR2 as FQGNSA. CDR3 length: 15 amino acids. In DNA, the CDR3 is TGTGCCAGCAGCCAGACAGGGGGAATGAACACTGAAGCTTTCTTT. Encoded protein: CASSQTGGMNTEAFF. The full variable domain, completed using reference TRBV7-2 and TRBJ1-1, is GAGVSQSPSNKVTEKGKDVELRCDPISGHTALYWYRQSLGQGLEFLIYFQGNSAPDKSGLPSDRFSAERTGGSVSTLTIQRTQQEDSAVYLCASSQTGGMNTEAFFGQGTRLTVV.

This rearrangement joins TRBV18 to TRBJ1-1; D unresolved. Looked up from germline, CDR1 is KGHSH and CDR2 is LQKENI. Deletions cut 5 bases from V and 7 bases from J, with 11 bases between. There are 12 residues in the CDR3. The CDR3 protein is CASSTSRNEAFF. The CDR3 nucleotides read TGTGCCAGCTCAACCAGTAGAAATGAAGCTTTCTTT. Full variable domain (remainder filled in from reference TRBV18 and TRBJ1-1): NAGVMQNPRHLVRRRGQEARLRCSPMKGHSHVYWYRQLPEEGLKFMVYLQKENIIDESGMPKERFSAEFPKEGPSILRIQQVVRGDSAAYFCASSTSRNEAFFGQGTRLTVV.

This clonotype was observed at least ten times. The chain carries TRBV20-1 and TRBJ2-7, with TRBD2 matching 15 bases. With V trimmed by 0 bases and J by 2 bases, 2 bases remained unmatched. Germline CDR1 and CDR2: DFQATT and SNEGSKA (reference sequence). The CDR3 loop spans 16 amino acids. The CDR3 here is CSARDGTSGRTYEQYF. The CDR3 DNA follows: TGCAGTGCTAGAGATGGGACTAGCGGGAGGACCTACGAGCAGTACTTC.

In this sample, this clonotype turned up many times. The rearrangement uses TRBV29-1 and TRBJ1-2, with D possibly being TRBD1 (6 bases). Trimming shortened V by 6 bases and J by 0 bases, and 14 bases separated the two germline ends. This CDR3 region has 14 residues. Germline V gene sequence: CDR1 SQVTM, CDR2 ANQGSEA. CDR3 protein: CSVQEQGTNYGYTF. The CDR3 nucleotides read TGCAGCGTGCAAGAACAGGGCACTAACTATGGCTACACCTTC.

This clonotype was seen at least ten times. The chain links TRBV6-1 to TRBJ2-7; D perhaps matches TRBD2 (6 bases). In germline, CDR1 is MNHNS, CDR2 SASEGT. The CDR3 runs to 15 residues. V dropped 6 bases and J dropped 4 bases, with 19 bases sitting between them. CDR3: CASRAPSAEGYEQYF. The CDR3 nucleotides are TGTGCCAGCAGGGCCCCTTCGGCGGAGGGGTACGAGCAGTACTTC.

This clonotype showed up many times. This chain links TRBV6-5 with TRBJ1-5; D is ambiguous. The V end lost 5 bases, the J end lost 10 bases, and 24 bases lay between the germline ends. The CDR3 has 16 amino acids. Germline V lookup: CDR1 MNHEY, CDR2 SVGAGI. The CDR3 DNA sequence: TGTGCCAGCAGTACTCCGAGGACTGGAGAGCTCAGCCCCCAGCATTTT. Translation: CASSTPRTGELSPQHF.

V gene TRBV9 combines with J gene TRBJ1-2; D not resolved. Germline V gene data show CDR1 as SGDLS and CDR2 as YYNGEE. Trimming shortened V by 0 bases and J by 0 bases, and 9 bases separated the two germline ends. This CDR3 has 15 residues. Here the CDR3 reads CASSVGVGTNYGYTF. The CDR3 nucleotides are TGTGCCAGCAGCGTAGGCGTCGGAACTAACTATGGCTACACCTTC.

This clonotype was detected many times. This chain uses TRBV28 with TRBJ1-2; TRBD1 matches at 8 bases. Germline V gene data show CDR1 as MDHEN and CDR2 as SYDVKM. The CDR3 consists of 15 residues. The V and J ends lost 6 bases and 2 bases, in that order; junction bases with no gene match: 8. The CDR3 loop reads CASSSGTGHNYGYTF. In nucleotides, the CDR3 is TGTGCCAGCAGCTCCGGGACAGGTCACAACTATGGCTACACCTTC.

This clonotype was recorded at least ten times. CDR3 in DNA: TGTGCCAGCTCCACAGATAACTATGGCTACACCTTC. This encodes CASSTDNYGYTF. V usage is TRBV18 and J usage is TRBJ1-2; D is unclear. This CDR3 spans 12 amino acids. V was cut by 6 bases and J by 1 base, with 6 bases left in between. From germline, CDR1 is KGHSH and CDR2 LQKENI.

This clonotype has at least ten counts. This chain connects TRBV7-2 to TRBJ1-1; possibly TRBD1 for D (6 bases). This CDR3 contains 16 residues. CDR1 is SGHTA, CDR2 FQGNSA, per germline. Trimming took off 1 base at V and 0 bases at J, with 12 bases between the two ends. This CDR3 is CASSLVRDTLNTEAFF. In nucleotides, the CDR3 is TGTGCCAGCAGCTTAGTCCGGGACACGTTGAACACTGAAGCTTTCTTT.

The sample holds many counts of this clonotype. This rearrangement joins TRBV24-1 to TRBJ2-7; D tentatively fits TRBD1 or TRBD2 (5 bases each). There are 13 residues in the CDR3. Between the trimmed V and J ends, which lost 12 bases and 1 base, there was a span of 15 bases. Germline CDR1 and CDR2: KGHDR and SFDVKD. In DNA form, the CDR3 reads TGTGCCTCCTCCGGGACGGATTCCTACGAGCAGTACTTC. Its translation: CASSGTDSYEQYF.

This clonotype has a count of ten or more. V is TRBV27 and J is TRBJ1-2, with 9 bases lining up with TRBD1. Germline V gene data show CDR1 as MNHEY and CDR2 as SMNVEV (reference sequence). J lost 4 bases, V lost 4 bases, and 7 bases had no gene match. This CDR3 has 15 amino acids. CDR3 nucleotide sequence: TGTGCCAGCAGTTCCATCCGGGACAGGGCCTATGGCTACACCTTC. It yields the protein CASSSIRDRAYGYTF.

This clonotype was seen only a few times. The chain employs TRBV20-1 and TRBJ2-5; possibly TRBD1 for D (5 bases). V was cut by 5 bases and J by 0 bases, with 31 bases left in between. Germline V lookup: CDR1 DFQATT, CDR2 SNEGSKA (reference sequence). CDR3 size: 20 residues. The CDR3 spells CSAFLDPATEASVYQETQYF. The CDR3 region has the DNA TGCAGTGCTTTTCTTGACCCAGCGACAGAGGCCTCAGTGTACCAAGAGACCCAGTACTTC.

This clonotype was seen at least ten times. V gene TRBV20-1 combines with J gene TRBJ2-5, with TRBD2 matching 7 bases. With V trimmed by 5 bases and J by 9 bases, 9 bases remained unmatched. CDR1 and CDR2 from the germline V gene are DFQATT and SNEGSKA (reference sequence). There are 12 residues in the CDR3. The CDR3 sequence: CSAGHTSAAQYF. The CDR3 region has the DNA TGCAGTGCTGGACATACTAGCGCGGCCCAGTACTTC.

The table lists this clonotype with many counts. The chain is built from TRBV6-5 and TRBJ2-7; 9 positions agree with TRBD1. V was pared by 2 bases and J by 3 bases, with 5 bases of the junction left unmatched. CDR3 length: 15 residues. The germline CDR1 and CDR2 sequences are MNHEY and SVGAGI. DNA for the CDR3: TGTGCCAGCAGTTACGGAAGGACAGGGGTCTACGAGCAGTACTTC. Translated: CASSYGRTGVYEQYF.